Listed below are T cell receptor beta chains from one sample, sequenced in a study of T cells and Merkel cell carcinoma outcomes. The protocol was immunoSEQ multiplex PCR, while the TCRdb copy is restricted to in-frame clones and leaves out a portion. Counted here are 6,000 or so clones, roughly 75% occurring once; the ten biggest clones make up over 13%. The material sequenced was tumor tissue from Merkel cell carcinoma. Receptors originate from a human donor with Merkel cell carcinoma. Some clones in this sample may be carry-over from other donors' samples. Each CDR3 is given with its conserved first and last residue. D genes are given only for firm matches. Only part of the rows carry a size: once, few, many, or a class if the clone is expanded.

J gene,D gene,clone size,V gene,CDR3 protein,CDR3 DNA
TRBJ2-6,NA,NA,TRBV25-1,CASSESGANVLTF,TGTGCCAGCAGTGAGTCTGGGGCCAACGTCCTGACTTTC
TRBJ1-2,NA,NA,TRBV15,CATSPVPWDGYTF,TGTGCCACCAGCCCTGTACCTTGGGATGGCTACACCTTC
TRBJ1-1,NA,NA,TRBV5-6,CASSLRNTEAFF,TGTGCCAGCAGCTTGCGGAACACTGAAGCTTTCTTT
TRBJ2-5,TRBD1,few,TRBV29-1,CSALGTDTTQYF,TGCAGCGCCCTAGGGACAGATACGACCCAGTACTTC
TRBJ2-3,NA,NA,TRBV28,CASGRAGDEGTQYF,TGTGCCAGCGGCAGGGCCGGGGATGAAGGGACGCAGTATTTT
TRBJ2-2,TRBD2,NA,TRBV18,CASSSSTSGNTGELFF,TGTGCCAGCTCAAGTTCTACTAGCGGGAACACCGGGGAGCTGTTTTTT
TRBJ2-3,NA,NA,TRBV30,CAWGPGAGTDTQYF,TGTGCCTGGGGACCCGGGGCAGGGACAGATACGCAGTATTTT
TRBJ2-3,NA,NA,TRBV27,CASSSELAGGSDTQYF,TGTGCCAGCAGTTCGGAACTAGCAGGAGGATCAGATACGCAGTATTTT
TRBJ2-7,TRBD2,NA,TRBV6-1,CASSVGGSSYEQYF,TGTGCCAGCAGTGTGGGCGGGAGCTCCTACGAGCAGTACTTC
TRBJ2-1,NA,NA,TRBV7-2,CASSFNGFYNEQFF,TGTGCCAGCAGCTTTAACGGCTTCTACAATGAGCAGTTCTTC
TRBJ2-7,TRBD2,once,TRBV30,CAWVGLARTYEQYF,TGTGCCTGGGTTGGACTAGCAAGGACCTACGAGCAGTACTTC
TRBJ2-1,TRBD2,NA,TRBV27,CASRLTSGRSHEQFF,TGTGCCAGCAGGCTAACTAGCGGGAGGAGTCATGAGCAGTTCTTC
TRBJ2-3,NA,few,TRBV7-2,CASSLAGTTDTQYF,TGTGCCAGCAGCTTAGCGGGAACCACAGATACGCAGTATTTT
TRBJ2-7,TRBD2,NA,TRBV2,CASFGRAGEQYF,TGTGCCAGTTTTGGGAGGGCAGGCGAGCAGTACTTC
TRBJ2-3,NA,NA,TRBV18,CASSLKPGLHPSTDTQYF,TGTGCCAGCTCACTAAAGCCGGGACTCCACCCAAGCACAGATACGCAGTATTTT
TRBJ2-3,NA,once,TRBV19,CASSRRTPDPDTQYF,TGTGCCAGTAGTAGGAGGACGCCGGATCCAGATACGCAGTATTTT
TRBJ2-3,TRBD2,large,TRBV7-8,CASSSPARGGSTDTQYF,TGTGCCAGCAGCTCCCCGGCGCGGGGAGGGAGCACAGATACGCAGTATTTT
TRBJ1-3,NA,NA,TRBV15,CATSRDVAGNTIYF,TGTGCCACCAGCAGAGATGTAGCGGGAAACACCATATATTTT
TRBJ1-2,NA,NA,TRBV18,CASSPDTNYGYTF,TGTGCCAGCTCACCAGATACCAACTATGGCTACACCTTC
TRBJ2-7,NA,NA,TRBV5-1,CASSLAGRGSSYEQYF,TGCGCCAGCAGCTTGGCCGGCCGGGGGAGCTCCTACGAGCAGTACTTC
TRBJ2-1,NA,NA,TRBV18,CASSPSFSSYNEQFF,TGTGCCAGCTCACCAAGCTTTAGCTCCTACAATGAGCAGTTCTTC
TRBJ2-7,NA,NA,TRBV29-1,CSVEAVGRENRYEQYF,TGCAGCGTTGAAGCCGTGGGCAGGGAGAACCGCTACGAGCAGTACTTC
TRBJ1-2,NA,NA,TRBV2,CASSEALRQGINYGYTF,TGTGCCAGCAGTGAAGCGCTTCGTCAGGGGATAAACTATGGCTACACCTTC
TRBJ2-1,TRBD2,NA,TRBV6-4,CASRKSGSSYNEQFF,TGTGCCAGCAGGAAGAGCGGGAGTAGTTACAATGAGCAGTTCTTC
TRBJ1-2,NA,NA,TRBV19,CASRGPNGYTF,TGTGCCAGTAGGGGACCGAATGGCTACACCTTC
TRBJ2-3,TRBD2,NA,TRBV18,CASSPPLAVSDTQYF,TGTGCCAGCTCACCCCCGCTAGCGGTCTCGGATACGCAGTATTTT
TRBJ2-5,TRBD1,once,TRBV11-2,CASSFGDRDQETQYF,TGTGCCAGCAGCTTCGGGGACAGGGACCAAGAGACCCAGTACTTC
TRBJ1-5,NA,medium-sized,TRBV29-1,CSVETASGQPQHF,TGCAGCGTTGAGACAGCCTCGGGGCAGCCCCAGCATTTT
TRBJ2-7,NA,NA,TRBV18,CASSPESYEQYF,TGTGCCAGCTCACCCGAGTCCTACGAGCAGTACTTC
TRBJ2-2,NA,NA,TRBV7-2,CASSLVGLREITGELFF,TGTGCCAGCAGCTTAGTAGGGTTGAGGGAAATCACCGGGGAGCTGTTTTTT
TRBJ2-2,TRBD2,NA,TRBV6-6,CASSYRGLAETGELFF,TGTGCCAGCAGTTACCGGGGACTAGCGGAGACCGGGGAGCTGTTTTTT
TRBJ2-1,NA,once,TRBV2,CASSEFQGRTLKFF,TGTGCCAGCAGTGAATTCCAGGGCAGAACTTTGAAGTTCTTC
TRBJ2-5,NA,NA,TRBV6-1,CASSRETQYF,TGTGCCAGCAGCCGAGAGACCCAGTACTTC
TRBJ2-7,TRBD1,NA,TRBV28,CATEDRVGYEQYF,TGTGCCACTGAGGACAGGGTGGGCTACGAGCAGTACTTC
TRBJ2-7,NA,few,TRBV28,CATVPPGPGGEQYF,TGTGCCACCGTCCCCCCGGGGCCAGGAGGGGAGCAGTACTTC
TRBJ2-5,NA,NA,TRBV20-1,CSASGTETQYF,TGCAGTGCTAGCGGTACGGAGACCCAGTACTTC
TRBJ1-1,TRBD1,NA,TRBV4-2,CASSQEPGQVTEAFF,TGTGCCAGCAGCCAAGAACCAGGACAGGTGACTGAAGCTTTCTTT
TRBJ1-1,TRBD1,NA,TRBV30,CAWSLDRGRAAGGAFF,TGTGCCTGGAGCCTTGACAGGGGGCGCGCGGCGGGAGGAGCTTTCTTT
TRBJ2-7,TRBD2,NA,TRBV27,CASSLATGAGGPHEQYF,TGTGCCAGCAGTTTAGCCACGGGAGCGGGAGGGCCCCACGAGCAGTACTTC